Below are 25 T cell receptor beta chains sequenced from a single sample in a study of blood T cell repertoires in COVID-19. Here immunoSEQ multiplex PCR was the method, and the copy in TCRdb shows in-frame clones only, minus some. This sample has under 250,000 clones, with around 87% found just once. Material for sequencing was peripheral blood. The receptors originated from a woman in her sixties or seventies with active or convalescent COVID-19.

The CDR3 coding sequence is TGTGCCAGCAGCTCGACTCGCGGGGGGGCCGGGGCTAATGAGCAGTTCTTC. This sequence encodes CASSSTRGGAGANEQFF. The chain employs TRBV7-2 and TRBJ2-1, with TRBD2 identical over 9 bases. V trimming: 4 bases; J trimming: 7 bases; junction bases outside the gene matches: 14. Germline loops: CDR1 SGHTA, CDR2 FQGNSA. This CDR3 is built from 17 residues. The entire variable domain, with the rest obtained from reference TRBV7-2 and TRBJ2-1, is as follows: GAGVSQSPSNKVTEKGKDVELRCDPISGHTALYWYRQSLGQGLEFLIYFQGNSAPDKSGLPSDRFSAERTGGSVSTLTIQRTQQEDSAVYLCASSSTRGGAGANEQFFGPGTRLTVL.

The CDR3 DNA follows: TGTGCCAGCAGTGGGACAGCGGGGACCAATGAGCAGTTCTTC. It yields the protein CASSGTAGTNEQFF. The chain uses TRBV2 and TRBJ2-1; D is perhaps TRBD2 (7 bases). The CDR3 has 14 amino acids. Germline CDR1 reads SNHLY; CDR2 reads FYNNEI. With 4 bases removed from V and 6 bases from J, the gap between germline ends came to 13 bases.

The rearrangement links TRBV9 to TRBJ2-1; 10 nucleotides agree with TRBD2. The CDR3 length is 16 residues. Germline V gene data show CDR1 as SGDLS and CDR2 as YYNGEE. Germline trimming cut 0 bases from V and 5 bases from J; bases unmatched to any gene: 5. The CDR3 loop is CASSVAALAGDNEQFF. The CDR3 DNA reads TGTGCCAGCAGCGTAGCTGCCCTAGCGGGGGACAATGAGCAGTTCTTC.

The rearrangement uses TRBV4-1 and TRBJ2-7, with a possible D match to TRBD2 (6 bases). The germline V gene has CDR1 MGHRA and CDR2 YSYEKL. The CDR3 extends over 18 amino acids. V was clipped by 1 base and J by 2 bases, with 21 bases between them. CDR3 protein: CASSQAHPVGGITYEQYF. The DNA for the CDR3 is TGCGCCAGCAGCCAAGCCCATCCGGTGGGGGGAATTACCTACGAGCAGTACTTC.

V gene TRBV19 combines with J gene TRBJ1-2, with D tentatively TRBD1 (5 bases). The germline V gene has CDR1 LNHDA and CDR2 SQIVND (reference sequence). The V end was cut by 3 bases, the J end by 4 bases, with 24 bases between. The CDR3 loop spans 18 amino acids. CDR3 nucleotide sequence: TGTGCCAGTAGTATCGCCTCCACTGGGGCCCGAGGAGTCTATGGCTACACCTTC. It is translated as CASSIASTGARGVYGYTF.

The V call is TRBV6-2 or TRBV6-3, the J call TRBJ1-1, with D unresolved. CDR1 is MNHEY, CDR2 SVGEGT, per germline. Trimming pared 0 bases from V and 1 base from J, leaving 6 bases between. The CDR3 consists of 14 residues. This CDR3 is CASSYSAGNTEAFF. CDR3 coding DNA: TGTGCCAGCAGTTACTCGGCGGGGAACACTGAAGCTTTCTTT.

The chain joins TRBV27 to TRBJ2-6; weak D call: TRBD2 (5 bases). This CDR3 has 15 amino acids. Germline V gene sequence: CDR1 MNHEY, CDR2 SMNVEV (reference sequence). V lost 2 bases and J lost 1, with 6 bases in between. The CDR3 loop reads CASSLRGSGANVLTF. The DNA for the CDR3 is TGTGCCAGCAGTTTAAGAGGGTCTGGGGCCAACGTCCTGACTTTC.

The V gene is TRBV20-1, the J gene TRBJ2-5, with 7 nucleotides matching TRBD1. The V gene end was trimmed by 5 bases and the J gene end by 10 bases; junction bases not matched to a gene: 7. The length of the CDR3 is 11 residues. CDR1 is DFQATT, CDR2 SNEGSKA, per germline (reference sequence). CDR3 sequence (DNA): TGCAGTGCTGAGACAGGGAGTATCCAGTACTTC. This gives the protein CSAETGSIQYF.

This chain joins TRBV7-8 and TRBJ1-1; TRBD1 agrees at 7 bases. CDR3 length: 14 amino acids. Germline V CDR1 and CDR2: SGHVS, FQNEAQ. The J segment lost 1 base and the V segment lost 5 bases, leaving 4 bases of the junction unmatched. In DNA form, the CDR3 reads TGTGCCAGCAGCAGACAGGGAACGAACACTGAAGCTTTCTTT. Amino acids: CASSRQGTNTEAFF.

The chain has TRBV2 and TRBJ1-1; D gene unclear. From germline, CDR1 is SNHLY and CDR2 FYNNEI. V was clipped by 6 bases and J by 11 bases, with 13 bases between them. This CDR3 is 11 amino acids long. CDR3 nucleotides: TGTGCCAGCAGCCCAACATTGCACGCTTTCTTT. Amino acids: CASSPTLHAFF.

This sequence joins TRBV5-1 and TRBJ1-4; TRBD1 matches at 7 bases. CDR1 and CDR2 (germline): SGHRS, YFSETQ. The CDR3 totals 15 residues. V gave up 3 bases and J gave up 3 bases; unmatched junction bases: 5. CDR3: CASSWSGTANEKLFF. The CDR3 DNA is TGCGCCAGCAGCTGGTCCGGGACAGCTAATGAAAAACTGTTTTTT.

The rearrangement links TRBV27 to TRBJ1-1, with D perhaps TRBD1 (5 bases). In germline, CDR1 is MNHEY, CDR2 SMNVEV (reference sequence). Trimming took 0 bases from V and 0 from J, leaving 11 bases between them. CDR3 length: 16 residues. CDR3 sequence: CASSLSRTRMNTEAFF. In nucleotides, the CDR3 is TGTGCCAGCAGTTTATCGCGGACAAGGATGAACACTGAAGCTTTCTTT.

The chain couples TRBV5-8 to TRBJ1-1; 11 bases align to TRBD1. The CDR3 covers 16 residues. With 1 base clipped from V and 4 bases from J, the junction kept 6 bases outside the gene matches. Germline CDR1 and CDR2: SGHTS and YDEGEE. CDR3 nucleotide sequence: TGTGCCAGCAGCTTGTTAGTGGGGACAGGGGGCACTGAAGCTTTCTTT. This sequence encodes CASSLLVGTGGTEAFF.

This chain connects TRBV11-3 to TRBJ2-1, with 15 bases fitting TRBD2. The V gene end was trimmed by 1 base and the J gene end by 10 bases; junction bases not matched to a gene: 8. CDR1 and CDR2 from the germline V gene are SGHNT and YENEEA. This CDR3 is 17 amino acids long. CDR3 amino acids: CASSLGTSGGASSEQFF. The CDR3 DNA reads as TGTGCCAGCAGCTTAGGGACTAGCGGGGGGGCCTCTTCCGAGCAGTTCTTC.

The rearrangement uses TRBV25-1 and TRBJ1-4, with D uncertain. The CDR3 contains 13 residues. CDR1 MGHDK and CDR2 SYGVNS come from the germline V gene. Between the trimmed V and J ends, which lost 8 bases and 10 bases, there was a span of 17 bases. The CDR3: CASSVMREGKLFF. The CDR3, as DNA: TGTGCCAGCTCCGTCATGAGGGAGGGAAAACTGTTTTTT.

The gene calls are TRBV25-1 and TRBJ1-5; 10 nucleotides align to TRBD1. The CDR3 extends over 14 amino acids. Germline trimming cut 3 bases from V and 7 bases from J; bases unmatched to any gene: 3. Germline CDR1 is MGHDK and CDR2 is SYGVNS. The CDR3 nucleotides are TGTGCCAGCAGTGAGACAGGGGGCGTCCAGCCCCAGCATTTT. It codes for CASSETGGVQPQHF.

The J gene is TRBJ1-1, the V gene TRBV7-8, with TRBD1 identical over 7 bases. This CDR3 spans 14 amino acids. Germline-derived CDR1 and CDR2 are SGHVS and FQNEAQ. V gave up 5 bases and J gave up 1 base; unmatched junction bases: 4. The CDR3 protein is CASSNQGGNTEAFF. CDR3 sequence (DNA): TGTGCCAGCAGCAACCAGGGGGGGAACACTGAAGCTTTCTTT.

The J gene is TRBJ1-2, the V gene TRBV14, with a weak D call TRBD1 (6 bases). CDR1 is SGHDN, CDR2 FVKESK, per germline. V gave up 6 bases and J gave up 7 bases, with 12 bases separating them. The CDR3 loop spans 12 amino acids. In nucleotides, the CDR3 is TGTGCCAGCAGTCAAACAGGGATTGGCTACACCTTC. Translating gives CASSQTGIGYTF.

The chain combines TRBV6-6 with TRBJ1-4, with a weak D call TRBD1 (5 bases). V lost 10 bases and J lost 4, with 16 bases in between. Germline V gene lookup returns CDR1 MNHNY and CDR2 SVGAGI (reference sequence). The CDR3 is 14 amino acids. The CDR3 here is CATKEGRVNEKLFF. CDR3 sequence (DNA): TGTGCCACCAAGGAGGGCAGGGTTAATGAAAAACTGTTTTTT.

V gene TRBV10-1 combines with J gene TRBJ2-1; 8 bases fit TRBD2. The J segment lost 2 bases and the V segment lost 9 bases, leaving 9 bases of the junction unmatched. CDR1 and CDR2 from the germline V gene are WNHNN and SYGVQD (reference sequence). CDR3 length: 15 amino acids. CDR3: CASSRGGRTYNEQFF. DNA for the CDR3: TGCGCCAGTAGCCGCGGGGGGCGGACCTACAATGAGCAGTTCTTC.

As DNA, the CDR3 is TGTGCCAGCAGCGCGTGGACAGGGCAGAATTCACCCCTCCACTTT. Its translation is CASSAWTGQNSPLHF. The chain recombines TRBV7-6 with TRBJ1-6; 8 nucleotides line up with TRBD1. V was clipped by 5 bases and J by 7 bases; unmatched bases: 7. Germline CDR1 SGHVS, CDR2 FNYEAQ. This CDR3 is built from 15 residues.

CDR3 residues: CASSLGIETVEQYF. The CDR3 DNA follows: TGCGCCAGCAGCTTGGGAATAGAAACGGTCGAGCAGTACTTC. This chain uses TRBV5-1 with TRBJ2-7; D gene uncertain. Germline CDR1 and CDR2: SGHRS and YFSETQ. There are 14 residues in the CDR3. Trimming cost V 0 bases and J 6 bases, with 13 bases left between them.

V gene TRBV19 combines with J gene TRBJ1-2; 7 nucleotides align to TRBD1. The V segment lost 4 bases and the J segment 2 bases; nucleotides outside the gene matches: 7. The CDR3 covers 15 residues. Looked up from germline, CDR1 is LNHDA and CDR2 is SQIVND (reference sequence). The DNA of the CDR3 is TGTGCCAGTAGTAGACCGGGACAGCGAAACTATGGCTACACCTTC. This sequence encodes CASSRPGQRNYGYTF.

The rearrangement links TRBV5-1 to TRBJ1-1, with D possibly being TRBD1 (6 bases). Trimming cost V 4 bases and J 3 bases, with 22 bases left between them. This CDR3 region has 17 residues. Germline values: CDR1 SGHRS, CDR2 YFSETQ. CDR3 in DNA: TGCGCCAGCAGCCCAATTCAGTCTCAGGGGACCTACACTGAAGCTTTCTTT. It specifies CASSPIQSQGTYTEAFF. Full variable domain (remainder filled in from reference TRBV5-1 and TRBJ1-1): KAGVTQTPRYLIKTRGQQVTLSCSPISGHRSVSWYQQTPGQGLQFLFEYFSETQRNKGNFPGRFSGRQFSNSRSEMNVSTLELGDSALYLCASSPIQSQGTYTEAFFGQGTRLTVV.

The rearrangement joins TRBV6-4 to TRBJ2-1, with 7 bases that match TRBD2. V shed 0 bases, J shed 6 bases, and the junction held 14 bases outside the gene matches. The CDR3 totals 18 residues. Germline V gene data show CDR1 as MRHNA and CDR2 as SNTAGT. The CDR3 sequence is CASSDSSFLGGGSNEQFF. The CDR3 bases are TGTGCCAGCAGTGACTCGTCCTTCCTTGGGGGGGGTTCCAATGAGCAGTTCTTC.